This T cell receptor beta chain was observed in a study of cytomegalovirus exposure and HLA in healthy donors. Germline loops: CDR1 SNHLY, CDR2 FYNNEI. V dropped 5 bases and J dropped 4; count of bases not matched to a gene: 11. CDR3 length: 17 residues. Study-wide results and limits: In a later analysis, parvovirus B19, influenza, CMV and Epstein-Barr virus appeared linked to several top co-occurrence clusters.

The PCR ran on 60 Vbeta and 13 Jbeta primers. Measured with immunoSEQ multiplex PCR; TCRdb has only the in-frame clones, and not every one. In the table there are roughly 160,000 clones, approximately 80% of which are singletons. Turning to this clone: Its specificity is unknown.

The chain is built from TRBV2 and TRBJ1-3, with 10 bases lining up with TRBD1. The sequencing input was PBMCs. This TCR was recovered from a man in his forties or fifties in good health and CMV-seronegative. The CDR3, as DNA: TGTGCCAGCAGTTCTAATCCTGGGACAGGGGACGGAAACACCATATATTTT. Protein: CASSSNPGTGDGNTIYF. Looking up the rest from reference TRBV2 and TRBJ1-3 gives the full variable domain: EPEVTQTPSHQVTQMGQEVILRCVPISNHLYFYWYRQILGQKVEFLVSFYNNEISEKSEIFDDQFSVERPDGSNFTLKIRSTKLEDSAMYFCASSSNPGTGDGNTIYFGEGSWLTVV.